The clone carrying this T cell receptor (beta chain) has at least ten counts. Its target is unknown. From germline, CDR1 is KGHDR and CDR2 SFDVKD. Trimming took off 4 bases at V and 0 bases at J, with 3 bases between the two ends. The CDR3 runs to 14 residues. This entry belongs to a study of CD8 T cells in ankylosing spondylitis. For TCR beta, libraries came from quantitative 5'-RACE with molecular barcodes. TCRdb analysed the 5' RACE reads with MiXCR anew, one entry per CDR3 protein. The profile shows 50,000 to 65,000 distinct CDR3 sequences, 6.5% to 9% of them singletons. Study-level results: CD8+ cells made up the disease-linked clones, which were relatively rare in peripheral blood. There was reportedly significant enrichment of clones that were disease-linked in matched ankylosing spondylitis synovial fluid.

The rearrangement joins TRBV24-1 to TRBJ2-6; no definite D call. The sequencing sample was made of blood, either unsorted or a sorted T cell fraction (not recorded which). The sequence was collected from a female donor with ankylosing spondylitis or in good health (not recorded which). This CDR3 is CATSEDSGANVLTF. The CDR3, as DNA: TGTGCCACCAGTGAGGACTCTGGGGCCAACGTCCTGACTTTC.